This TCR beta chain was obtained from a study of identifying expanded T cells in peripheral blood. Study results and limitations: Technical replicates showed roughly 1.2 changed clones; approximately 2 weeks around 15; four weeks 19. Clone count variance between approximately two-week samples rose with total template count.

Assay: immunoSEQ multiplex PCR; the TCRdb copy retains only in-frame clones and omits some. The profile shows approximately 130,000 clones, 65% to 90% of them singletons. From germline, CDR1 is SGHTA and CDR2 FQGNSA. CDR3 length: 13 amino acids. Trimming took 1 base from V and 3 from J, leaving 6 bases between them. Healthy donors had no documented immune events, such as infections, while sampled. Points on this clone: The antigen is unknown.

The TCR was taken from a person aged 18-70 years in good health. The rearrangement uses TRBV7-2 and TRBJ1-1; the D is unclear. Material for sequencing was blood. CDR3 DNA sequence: TGTGCCAGCAGCTTAGTTGAGTACACTGAAGCTTTCTTT. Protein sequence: CASSLVEYTEAFF.